These 14 T cell receptor beta chains were sequenced from one sample in a study of beta chain features in type 1 diabetes. Study-wide results and limits: Type 1 diabetes patients had TCRB CDR3s that were shorter (moderately but significantly so) in all four CD4+ subsets.

What was sequenced were expressed TCRB transcripts, since all of the isolated RNA had been reverse transcribed. Clones were sequenced by immunoSEQ multiplex PCR, and TCRdb holds only the in-frame ones, with some missing. The top ten clones hold under 0.65% of a sample with some 160,000 clones, around 8.6% of them seen once. For these TCRs, the target antigens are not known. Sequenced material: central memory CD4+ T cells from blood. The origin of the receptors is a woman aged 18-29 years with type 1 diabetes.

This clone came up a few times. The chain combines TRBV19 with TRBJ2-7, with 9 bases identical to TRBD1. Germline trimming cut 5 bases from V and 5 bases from J; bases unmatched to any gene: 7. Germline CDR1 LNHDA, CDR2 SQIVND (reference sequence). CDR3 length: 14 residues. The CDR3 here is CASSSGQGGNEQYF. In DNA, the CDR3 is TGTGCCAGTAGTTCGGGACAGGGTGGAAACGAGCAGTACTTC.

The chain joins TRBV5-6 to TRBJ2-2, with 8 bases fitting TRBD1. After removal of 4 bases from V and 5 bases from J, the junction contained 1 base not matched to a gene. The V gene's germline CDR1 is SGHDT and CDR2 YYEEEE. The CDR3 loop spans 13 amino acids. The CDR3 nucleotides are TGTGCCAGCAGCCGGGACAGGACCGGGGAGCTGTTTTTT. Amino acid sequence: CASSRDRTGELFF. The full variable domain, with the rest looked up from reference TRBV5-6 and TRBJ2-2, is DAGVTQSPTHLIKTRGQQVTLRCSPKSGHDTVSWYQQALGQGPQFIFQYYEEEERQRGNFPDRFSGHQFPNYSSELNVNALLLGDSALYLCASSRDRTGELFFGEGSRLTVL.

This clone has just a few counts. The chain has TRBV7-9 and TRBJ1-5; TRBD1 matches 7 bases. This CDR3 has 13 residues. V lost 10 bases, J lost 5 bases, and 8 bases stayed unmatched. Looked up from germline, CDR1 is SEHNR and CDR2 is FQNEAQ (reference sequence). The CDR3 DNA reads as TGTGCCAAGGAGGGGGCGGGCGATCAGCCCCAGCATTTT. Amino acids: CAKEGAGDQPQHF.

The table lists this clone with a few counts. The rearrangement joins TRBV28 to TRBJ2-7; D gene unclear. Trimming pared 4 bases from V and 6 bases from J, leaving 10 bases between. Germline V gene lookup returns CDR1 MDHEN and CDR2 SYDVKM. This CDR3 has 12 amino acids. CDR3 in DNA: TGTGCCAGCAGTTCTCTCTTTGTCGAGCAGTACTTC. Translated, it gives CASSSLFVEQYF.

This clone has only a few counts. The gene calls are TRBV6-1 and TRBJ1-5; 9 bases map to TRBD1. CDR1 is MNHNS, CDR2 SASEGT, per germline. The CDR3 sequence is 15 residues long. J gave up 7 bases and V 4 bases, and 8 bases lay outside the gene matches. The CDR3 is CASSGTGDSRQPQHF. The DNA of the CDR3 is TGTGCCAGCAGTGGGACAGGGGACTCCAGACAGCCCCAGCATTTT.

The chain carries TRBV6-1 and TRBJ1-5, with TRBD1 matching over 9 bases. Looked up from germline, CDR1 is MNHNS and CDR2 is SASEGT. V was clipped by 3 bases and J by 4 bases; unmatched bases: 4. There are 15 residues in the CDR3. The CDR3 loop reads CASSDGTGMNQPQHF. CDR3 bases: TGTGCCAGCAGTGACGGGACAGGGATGAATCAGCCCCAGCATTTT.

This clone was seen a few times. The rearrangement uses TRBV4-3 and TRBJ1-2; TRBD1 agrees at 10 bases. The CDR3 sequence is 16 residues long. V shed 0 bases and J 5 bases; nucleotides not matched to a gene: 6. Germline V lookup: CDR1 LGHNA, CDR2 YSLEER. DNA of the CDR3: TGCGCCAGCAGCCAAGAAGGCGCGGGACAGGGGTATGGCTACACCTTC. Translating gives CASSQEGAGQGYGYTF.

V is TRBV18 and J is TRBJ1-2, with 10 bases fitting TRBD1. V lost 2 bases, J lost 2 bases, and 5 bases stayed unmatched. Germline V gives CDR1 KGHSH, CDR2 LQKENI. CDR3 size: 16 residues. The CDR3 reads CASSPVTGGQNYGYTF. As DNA, the CDR3 is TGTGCCAGCTCACCAGTGACAGGGGGCCAGAACTATGGCTACACCTTC. Looking up the rest from reference TRBV18 and TRBJ1-2 gives the full variable domain: NAGVMQNPRHLVRRRGQEARLRCSPMKGHSHVYWYRQLPEEGLKFMVYLQKENIIDESGMPKERFSAEFPKEGPSILRIQQVVRGDSAAYFCASSPVTGGQNYGYTFGSGTRLTVV.

V and J are TRBV27 and TRBJ2-7; 8 bases align to TRBD1. The CDR3 is 13 residues long. The germline CDR1 and CDR2 sequences are MNHEY and SMNVEV (reference sequence). J lost 7 bases, V lost 5 bases, and 7 bases had no gene match. CDR3 residues: CASSPPTGDEQYF. Here the CDR3 DNA reads TGTGCCAGCAGTCCACCGACAGGGGATGAGCAGTACTTC.

The J gene is TRBJ2-7, the V gene TRBV30, with D unclear. The V and J ends lost 4 bases and 3 bases respectively, with 13 bases between them. The CDR3 has 13 residues. CDR1 and CDR2 (germline): GTSNPN, SVGIG (reference sequence). CDR3 amino acids: CAWTLGSNYEQYF. The CDR3, as DNA: TGTGCCTGGACTCTAGGCAGCAACTACGAGCAGTACTTC.

This clone was detected a few times. The J gene is TRBJ1-1, the V gene TRBV7-2; 8 positions agree with TRBD1. V shed 3 bases and J 7 bases; nucleotides not matched to a gene: 13. CDR3 size: 16 residues. CDR1 and CDR2 from the germline V gene are SGHTA and FQGNSA. CDR3 sequence reads: CASSLLPGGRGLEAFF. CDR3 DNA sequence: TGTGCCAGCAGCTTGCTCCCCGGCGGCAGGGGGCTTGAAGCTTTCTTT.

V gene TRBV15 combines with J gene TRBJ1-1, with D perhaps TRBD1 (6 bases). CDR1 is LNHNV and CDR2 is YYDKDF in the germline V gene (reference sequence). The V and J ends lost 0 bases and 11 bases respectively, with 16 bases between them. The CDR3 consists of 14 residues. CDR3 coding DNA: TGTGCCACCAGCAGAGATCAGGGGCCCTGGGGTGCTTTCTTT. Amino acids: CATSRDQGPWGAFF.

The V and J genes are TRBV18 and TRBJ1-1; no clear D gene. Trimming removed 3 bases at V and 2 bases at J, with 10 bases between. CDR3 length: 14 residues. Germline CDR1 is KGHSH and CDR2 is LQKENI. CDR3 sequence reads: CASSPAEENTEAFF. The CDR3 coding sequence is TGTGCCAGCTCACCTGCCGAGGAAAACACTGAAGCTTTCTTT.

This rearrangement joins TRBV7-9 to TRBJ2-5, with a possible D match to TRBD2 (6 bases). Per the germline V gene, CDR1 is SEHNR and CDR2 is FQNEAQ (reference sequence). V lost 11 bases and J 0 bases, leaving 22 bases between the germline ends. This CDR3 is 16 amino acids long. The CDR3, as DNA: TGTGCCCTCGACGGGAGAGGGGATAGGTACCAAGAGACCCAGTACTTC. Its protein is CALDGRGDRYQETQYF.